This T cell receptor (beta chain) comes out of a study of OX40 agonist ivuxolimab in advanced cancers. Study observations and caveats: Expanded peripheral T-cell antigen specificity went undetermined.

Measured with immunoSEQ multiplex PCR; TCRdb has only the in-frame clones, and not every one. The profile shows approximately 58,000 clones, more than 80% of them singletons. Trimming cost V 3 bases and J 6 bases; bases outside gene matches: 1. The CDR3 contains 14 residues. CDR1 and CDR2 from the germline V gene are KGHSH and LQKENI. With respect to this clone: Antigen unknown.

On cycle 4 day 1 and cycle 7 day 1, as well as at baseline, blood was sampled. The origin of this receptor is an adult with an advanced solid tumor such as melanoma, head and neck, liver or kidney cancer. The chain is built from TRBV18 and TRBJ2-1; TRBD2 agrees at 11 bases. This specimen was CD4+ or CD8+ T cells sorted from blood, taken in a trial of the OX40 agonist ivuxolimab. The CDR3 sequence: CASSPSGGANEQFF. Written as DNA, the CDR3 is TGTGCCAGCTCACCTAGCGGGGGGGCCAATGAGCAGTTCTTC.